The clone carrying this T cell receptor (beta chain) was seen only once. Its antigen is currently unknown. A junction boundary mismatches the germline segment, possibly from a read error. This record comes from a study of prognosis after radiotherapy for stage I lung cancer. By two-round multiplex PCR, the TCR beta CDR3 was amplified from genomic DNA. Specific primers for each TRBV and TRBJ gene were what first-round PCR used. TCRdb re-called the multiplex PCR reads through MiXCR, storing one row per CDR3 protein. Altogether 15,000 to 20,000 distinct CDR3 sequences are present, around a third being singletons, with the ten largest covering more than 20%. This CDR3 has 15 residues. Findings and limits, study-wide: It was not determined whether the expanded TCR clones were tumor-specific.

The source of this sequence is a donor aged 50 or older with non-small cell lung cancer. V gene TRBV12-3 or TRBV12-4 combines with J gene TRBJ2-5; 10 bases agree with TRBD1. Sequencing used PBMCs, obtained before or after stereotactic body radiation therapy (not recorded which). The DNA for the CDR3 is TGTGCCAGCAGAAAAAGGACAGGGGGTCGTGAGACCAAGTACTTC. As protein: CASRKRTGGRETKYF.